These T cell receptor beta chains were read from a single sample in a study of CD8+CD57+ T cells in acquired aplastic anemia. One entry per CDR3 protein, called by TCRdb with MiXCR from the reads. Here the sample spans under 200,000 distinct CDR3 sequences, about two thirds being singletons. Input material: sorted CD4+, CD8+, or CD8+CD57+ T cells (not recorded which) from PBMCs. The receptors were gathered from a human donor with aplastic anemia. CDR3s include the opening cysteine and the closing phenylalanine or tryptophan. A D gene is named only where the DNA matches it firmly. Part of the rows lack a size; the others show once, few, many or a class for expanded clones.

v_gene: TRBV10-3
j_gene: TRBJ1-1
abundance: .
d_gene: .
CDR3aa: CAITQTENTEAFF
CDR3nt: TGTGCCATCACCCAAACAGAGAACACTGAAGCTTTCTTT

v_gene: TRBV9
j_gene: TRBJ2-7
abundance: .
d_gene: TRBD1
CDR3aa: CASSAGTGTYEQYF
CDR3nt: TGTGCCAGCAGCGCCGGGACAGGGACCTACGAGCAGTACTTC

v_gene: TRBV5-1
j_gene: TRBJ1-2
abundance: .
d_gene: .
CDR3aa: CASSPGSANYGYTF
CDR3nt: TGTGCCAGCAGCCCAGGGTCGGCTAACTATGGCTACACCTTC

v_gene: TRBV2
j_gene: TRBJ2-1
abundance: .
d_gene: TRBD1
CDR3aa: CASSTGQPEQFF
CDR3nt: TGTGCCAGCAGTACGGGACAGCCTGAGCAGTTCTTC

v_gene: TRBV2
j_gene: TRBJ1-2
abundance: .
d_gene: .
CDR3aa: CASSEGQGGGYGYTF
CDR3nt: TGTGCCAGCAGTGAAGGGCAGGGCGGCGGCTATGGCTACACCTTC

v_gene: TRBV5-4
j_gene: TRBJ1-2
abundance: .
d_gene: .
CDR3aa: CASSLETGYPYGYTF
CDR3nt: TGTGCCAGCAGCTTGGAAACAGGGTATCCCTATGGCTACACCTTC

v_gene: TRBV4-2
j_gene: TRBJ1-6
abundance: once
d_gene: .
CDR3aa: CASSQTQGMSNSPLHF
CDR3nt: TGTGCCAGCAGCCAAACCCAAGGGATGTCCAATTCACCCCTCCACTTT

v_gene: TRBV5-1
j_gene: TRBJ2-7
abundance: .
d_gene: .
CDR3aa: CASRGAHYEQYF
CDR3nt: TGCGCCAGCAGGGGGGCCCACTACGAGCAGTACTTC

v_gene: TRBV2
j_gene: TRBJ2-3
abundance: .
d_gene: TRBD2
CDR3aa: CASSWIAGGTDTQYF
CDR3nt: TGTGCCAGCAGTTGGATAGCGGGGGGCACAGATACGCAGTATTTT

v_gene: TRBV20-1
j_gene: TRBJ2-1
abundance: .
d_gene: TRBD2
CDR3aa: CSARAAGTYNEQFF
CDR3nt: TGCAGTGCTAGAGCAGCGGGGACCTACAATGAGCAGTTCTTC

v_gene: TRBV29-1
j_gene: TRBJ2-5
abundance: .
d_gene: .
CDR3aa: CSVESSGWAETQYF
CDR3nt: TGCAGCGTTGAGAGCTCAGGGTGGGCAGAGACCCAGTACTTC

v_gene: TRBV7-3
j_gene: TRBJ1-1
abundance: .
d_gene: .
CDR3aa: CASSPPPRDPGGTEAFF
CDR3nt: TGTGCCAGCAGCCCTCCTCCACGGGACCCGGGGGGCACTGAAGCTTTCTTT

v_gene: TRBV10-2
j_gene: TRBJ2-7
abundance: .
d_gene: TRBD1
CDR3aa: CASSVETGSYEQYF
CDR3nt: TGCGCCAGCAGTGTAGAGACAGGGTCCTACGAGCAGTACTTC

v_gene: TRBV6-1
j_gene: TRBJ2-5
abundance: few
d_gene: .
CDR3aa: CASSEATESSSQYF
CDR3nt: TGTGCCAGCAGTGAAGCGACGGAGAGTTCGTCCCAGTACTTC

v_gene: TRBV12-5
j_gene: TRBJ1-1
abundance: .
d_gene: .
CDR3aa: CASSLGRPSAEAFF
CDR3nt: TGTGCCAGCAGTTTAGGTCGCCCGAGCGCTGAAGCTTTCTTT

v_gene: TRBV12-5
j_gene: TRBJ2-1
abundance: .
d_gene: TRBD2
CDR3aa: CASSLLLAGAEQFF
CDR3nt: TGTGCCAGCAGTTTATTACTAGCGGGAGCTGAGCAGTTCTTC

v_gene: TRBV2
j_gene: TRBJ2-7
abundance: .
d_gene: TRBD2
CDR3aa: CASRELAGAYEQYF
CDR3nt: TGTGCCAGCAGGGAACTAGCGGGGGCCTACGAGCAGTACTTC

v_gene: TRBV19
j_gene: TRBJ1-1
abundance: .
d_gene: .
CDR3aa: CASSAGPSYTEAFF
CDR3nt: TGTGCCAGTAGTGCGGGACCTTCTTACACTGAAGCTTTCTTT

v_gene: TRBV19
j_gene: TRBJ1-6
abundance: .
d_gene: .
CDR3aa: CASRQANNSPLHF
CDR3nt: TGCGCCAGCAGACAGGCTAATAATTCACCCCTCCACTTT

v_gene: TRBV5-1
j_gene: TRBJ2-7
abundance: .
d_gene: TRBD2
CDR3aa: CASSAGLDDEQYF
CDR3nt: TGCGCCAGCAGCGCGGGACTAGATGACGAGCAGTACTTC

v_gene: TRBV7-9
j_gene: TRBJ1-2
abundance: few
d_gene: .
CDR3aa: CASSLVYVDGYTF
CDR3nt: TGTGCCAGCAGCTTAGTGTACGTGGATGGCTACACCTTC

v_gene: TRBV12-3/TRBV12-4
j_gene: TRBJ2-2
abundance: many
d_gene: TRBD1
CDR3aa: CASNGQGASPGELFF
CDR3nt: TGTGCCAGCAATGGACAGGGGGCAAGTCCCGGGGAGCTGTTTTTT

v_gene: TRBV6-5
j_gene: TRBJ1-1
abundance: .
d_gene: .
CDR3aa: CASRKTTTANTEAFF
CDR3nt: TGTGCCAGCAGGAAAACCACGACAGCGAACACTGAAGCTTTCTTT

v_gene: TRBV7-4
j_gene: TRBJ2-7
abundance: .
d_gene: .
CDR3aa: CASSPVLGKGYEQYF
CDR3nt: TGTGCCAGCAGCCCTGTTTTGGGGAAAGGTTACGAGCAGTACTTC

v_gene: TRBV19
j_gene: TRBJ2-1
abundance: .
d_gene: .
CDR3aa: CASSIVGQIGNEQFF
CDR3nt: TGTGCCAGTAGTATAGTAGGACAGATAGGGAATGAGCAGTTCTTC

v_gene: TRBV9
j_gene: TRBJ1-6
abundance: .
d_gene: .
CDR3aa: CASSVVTNSPLHF
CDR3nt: TGTGCCAGCAGCGTAGTGACGAATTCACCCCTCCACTTT

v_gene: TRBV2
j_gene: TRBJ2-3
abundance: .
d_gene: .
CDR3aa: CASILSGLTDTQYF
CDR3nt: TGTGCCAGCATATTGAGCGGACTCACAGATACGCAGTATTTT

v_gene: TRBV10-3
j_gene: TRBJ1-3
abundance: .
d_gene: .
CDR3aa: CAISGLGSGNTIYF
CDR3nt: TGTGCCATCAGTGGTTTGGGGTCTGGAAACACCATATATTTT

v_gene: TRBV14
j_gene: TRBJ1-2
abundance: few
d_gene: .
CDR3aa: CASSQVPNYGYTF
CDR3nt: TGTGCCAGCAGCCAAGTTCCTAACTATGGCTACACCTTC

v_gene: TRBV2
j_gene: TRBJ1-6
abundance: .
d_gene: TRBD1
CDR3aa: CASSLDRIAYSSPLHF
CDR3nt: TGTGCCAGCTCTTTGGACAGGATTGCCTATAGTTCACCCCTCCACTTT

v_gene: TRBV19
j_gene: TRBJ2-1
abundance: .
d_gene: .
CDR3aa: CASSIAGHNEQFF
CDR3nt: TGTGCCAGTAGTATAGCGGGTCACAATGAGCAGTTCTTC

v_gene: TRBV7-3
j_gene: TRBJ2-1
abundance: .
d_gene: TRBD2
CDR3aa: CASSKTGLAGGQVDNEQFF
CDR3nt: TGTGCCAGCAGCAAAACGGGACTAGCGGGGGGCCAAGTCGACAATGAGCAGTTCTTC

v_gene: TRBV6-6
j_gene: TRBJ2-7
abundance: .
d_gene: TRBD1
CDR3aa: CASSSWTGKDEQYF
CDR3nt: TGTGCCAGCAGTTCTTGGACAGGGAAAGACGAGCAGTACTTC

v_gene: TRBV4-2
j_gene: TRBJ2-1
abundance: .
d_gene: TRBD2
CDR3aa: CASSQDLPSGEYNEQFF
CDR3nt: TGTGCCAGCAGCCAAGATCTCCCAAGCGGGGAATACAATGAGCAGTTCTTC

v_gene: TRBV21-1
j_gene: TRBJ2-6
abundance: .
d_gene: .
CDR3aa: CASTLSGAGANVLTF
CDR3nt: TGTGCCAGCACGCTCAGCGGAGCTGGGGCCAACGTCCTGACTTTC

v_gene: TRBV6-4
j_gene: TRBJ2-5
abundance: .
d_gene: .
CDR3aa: CAISVRAGPNQEAQYF
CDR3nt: TGTGCCATCAGTGTGAGGGCGGGGCCGAACCAAGAGGCCCAGTACTTC

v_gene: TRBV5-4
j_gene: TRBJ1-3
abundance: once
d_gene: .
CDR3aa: CASSQPRGGSSGNTIYF
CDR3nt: TGTGCCAGCAGCCAACCCCGTGGGGGGTCCTCTGGAAACACCATATATTTT

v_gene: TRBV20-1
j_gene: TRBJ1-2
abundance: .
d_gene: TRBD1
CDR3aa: CSARTVGTGSYGYTF
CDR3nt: TGCAGTGCTCGTACCGTAGGGACAGGCAGTTATGGCTACACCTTC

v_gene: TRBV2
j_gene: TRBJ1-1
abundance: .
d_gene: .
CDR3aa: CASREGEAFF
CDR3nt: TGTGCCAGCAGGGAGGGGGAAGCTTTCTTT

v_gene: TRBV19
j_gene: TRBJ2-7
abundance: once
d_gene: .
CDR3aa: CASSSTPMNYEQYF
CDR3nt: TGTGCCAGTAGTTCAACCCCTATGAACTACGAGCAGTACTTC

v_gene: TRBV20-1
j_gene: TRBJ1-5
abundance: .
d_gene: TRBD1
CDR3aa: CSARGDRPNQETQHF
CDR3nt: TGCAGTGCTAGAGGGGACAGGCCGAACCAAGAGACCCAGCATTTT

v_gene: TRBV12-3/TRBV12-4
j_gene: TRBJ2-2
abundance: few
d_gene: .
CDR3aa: CASSPPRGPF
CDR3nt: TGTGCCAGCAGCCCTCCCCGGGGGCCTTTT

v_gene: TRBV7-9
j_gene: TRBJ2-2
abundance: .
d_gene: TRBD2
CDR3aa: CASSLGSGAFGELFF
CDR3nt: TGTGCCAGCAGCTTAGGTAGCGGGGCTTTCGGGGAGCTGTTTTTT

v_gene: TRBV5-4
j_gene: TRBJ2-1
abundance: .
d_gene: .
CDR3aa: CASSLEQDNEQFF
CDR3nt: TGTGCCAGCAGCTTGGAGCAGGACAATGAGCAGTTCTTC

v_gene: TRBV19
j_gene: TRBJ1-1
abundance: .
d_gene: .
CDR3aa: CASKVNTEAFF
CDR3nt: TGTGCCAGTAAAGTGAACACTGAAGCTTTCTTT

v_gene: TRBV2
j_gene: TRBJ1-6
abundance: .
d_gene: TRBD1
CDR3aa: CASSRDRIWSPLHF
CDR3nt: TGTGCCAGCAGTAGGGACAGGATTTGGTCACCCCTCCACTTT

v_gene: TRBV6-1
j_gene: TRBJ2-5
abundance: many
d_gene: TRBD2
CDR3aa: CASSLSSGSGEETQYF
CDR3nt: TGTGCCAGCAGTCTCTCTAGCGGGAGCGGTGAAGAGACCCAGTACTTC

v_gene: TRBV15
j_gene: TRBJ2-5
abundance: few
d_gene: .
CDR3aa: CATSRDSRIQETQYF
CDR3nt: TGTGCCACCAGCAGAGATTCACGGATCCAAGAGACCCAGTACTTC

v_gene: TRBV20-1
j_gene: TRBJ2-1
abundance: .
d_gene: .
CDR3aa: CSARSDSINEQFF
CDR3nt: TGCAGTGCTAGATCGGACAGTATCAATGAGCAGTTCTTC

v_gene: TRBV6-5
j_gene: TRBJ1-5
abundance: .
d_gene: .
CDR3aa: CASSYSTGQPQHF
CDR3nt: TGTGCCAGCAGTTACTCAACCGGGCAGCCCCAGCATTTT

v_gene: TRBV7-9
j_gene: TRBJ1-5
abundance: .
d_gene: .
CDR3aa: CASSLHGPYSNQPQHF
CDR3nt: TGTGCCAGCAGCTTGCATGGACCTTATAGCAATCAGCCCCAGCATTTT

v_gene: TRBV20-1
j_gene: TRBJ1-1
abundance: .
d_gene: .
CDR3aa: CSARRQFNTEAFF
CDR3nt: TGCAGTGCTAGAAGGCAGTTCAACACTGAAGCTTTCTTT

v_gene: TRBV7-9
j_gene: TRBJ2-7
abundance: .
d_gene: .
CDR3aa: CASSPSRVYREQYF
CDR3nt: TGTGCCAGCAGTCCTTCCCGAGTCTACAGAGAGCAGTACTTC

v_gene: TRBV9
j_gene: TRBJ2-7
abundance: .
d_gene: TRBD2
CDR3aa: CASSVAPSGRAEGEQYF
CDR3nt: TGTGCCAGCAGCGTAGCTCCTAGCGGGAGGGCCGAGGGCGAGCAGTACTTC